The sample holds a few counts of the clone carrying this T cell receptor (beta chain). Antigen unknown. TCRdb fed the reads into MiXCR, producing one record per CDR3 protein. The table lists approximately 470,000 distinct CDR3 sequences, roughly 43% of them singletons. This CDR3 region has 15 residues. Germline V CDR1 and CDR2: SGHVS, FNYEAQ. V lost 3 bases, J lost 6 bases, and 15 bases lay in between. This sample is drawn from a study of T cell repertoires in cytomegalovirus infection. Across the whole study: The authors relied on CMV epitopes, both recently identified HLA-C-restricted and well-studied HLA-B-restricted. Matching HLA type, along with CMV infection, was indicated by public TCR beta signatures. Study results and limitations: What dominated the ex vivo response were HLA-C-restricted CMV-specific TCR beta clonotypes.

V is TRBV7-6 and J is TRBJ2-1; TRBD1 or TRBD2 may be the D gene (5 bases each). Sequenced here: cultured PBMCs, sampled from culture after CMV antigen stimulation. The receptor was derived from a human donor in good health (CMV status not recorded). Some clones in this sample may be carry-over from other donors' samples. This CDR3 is CASSLNPSGGNEQFF. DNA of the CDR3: TGTGCCAGCAGCTTGAACCCCAGTGGGGGCAATGAGCAGTTCTTC.